This passage covers 8 T cell receptor beta chains from one sample sequenced in a study of cytomegalovirus exposure and HLA in healthy donors. TCRdb's table, derived via immunoSEQ multiplex PCR, lists solely in-frame clones and lacks some. This table has under 200,000 clones, roughly nine tenths appearing once. The specimen was PBMCs. Receptor source: a young woman in good health and CMV-seropositive.

The chain links TRBV18 to TRBJ2-7; D is unclear. V was pared by 4 bases and J by 3 bases, with 10 bases between. CDR3 length equals 13 residues. Germline CDR1 reads KGHSH; CDR2 reads LQKENI. This CDR3 reads CASSRGRDYEQYF. CDR3 DNA sequence: TGTGCCAGCTCACGCGGCCGAGACTACGAGCAGTACTTC. Filled out from reference TRBV18 and TRBJ2-7, the complete variable domain reads NAGVMQNPRHLVRRRGQEARLRCSPMKGHSHVYWYRQLPEEGLKFMVYLQKENIIDESGMPKERFSAEFPKEGPSILRIQQVVRGDSAAYFCASSRGRDYEQYFGPGTRLTVT.

The V call is TRBV11-2, the J call TRBJ2-1, with D maybe TRBD1 (6 bases). This CDR3 has 14 residues. V gave up 5 bases and J gave up 6 bases, with 14 bases separating them. Germline CDR1 and CDR2: SGHAT and FQNNGV. The CDR3 reads CASSPNLGGNEQFF. The CDR3 region has the DNA TGTGCCAGCAGCCCCAATTTAGGGGGCAATGAGCAGTTCTTC.

This clone occurred a few times. V is TRBV6-1 and J is TRBJ1-6; 7 positions match TRBD1. The germline V gene has CDR1 MNHNS and CDR2 SASEGT. CDR3 length equals 15 residues. The J segment lost 6 bases and the V segment lost 3 bases, leaving 5 bases of the junction unmatched. This chain's CDR3 is CASSEGQPPNSPLHF. The CDR3, as DNA: TGTGCCAGCAGTGAGGGACAGCCGCCTAATTCACCCCTCCACTTT.

The V call is TRBV25-1, the J call TRBJ2-5; D is undetermined. Between the trimmed V and J ends, which lost 0 bases and 2 bases, there was a span of 7 bases. The CDR3 length is 14 residues. Germline V lookup: CDR1 MGHDK, CDR2 SYGVNS. CDR3 region: CASSEYTVQETQYF. The CDR3 DNA reads TGTGCCAGCAGTGAATATACAGTTCAAGAGACCCAGTACTTC.

V gene TRBV5-1 combines with J gene TRBJ2-7; TRBD2 matches at 7 bases. The CDR3 is 15 amino acids. Germline CDR1 SGHRS, CDR2 YFSETQ. V shed 5 bases and J 2 bases; nucleotides not matched to a gene: 10. CDR3: CASRPVRDYAYEQYF. DNA of the CDR3: TGCGCCAGCAGGCCCGTCCGGGACTACGCCTACGAGCAGTACTTC.

In this sample, this clone turned up once. V and J are TRBV27 and TRBJ2-7; TRBD1 is a possible D gene (6 bases). Germline CDR1 reads MNHEY; CDR2 reads SMNVEV (reference sequence). The CDR3 runs to 15 residues. With 7 bases removed from V and 0 bases from J, the gap between germline ends came to 16 bases. In DNA, the CDR3 is TGTGCCAGCACCCTAGGGGACAAGAGCTCCTACGAGCAGTACTTC. This sequence encodes CASTLGDKSSYEQYF.

This clone was counted a single time. The rearrangement links TRBV2 to TRBJ2-1; D ambiguous. The germline CDR1 and CDR2 sequences are SNHLY and FYNNEI. V lost 7 bases and J 4 bases, leaving 17 bases between the germline ends. The CDR3 contains 15 residues. CDR3 nucleotides: TGTGCCAGCAAAGACGTGGAGAGAGGATACAATGAGCAGTTCTTC. Its translation is CASKDVERGYNEQFF.

This rearrangement joins TRBV5-1 to TRBJ1-1, with TRBD1 matching over 10 bases. The CDR3 is 15 amino acids. V lost 4 bases, J lost 3 bases, and 6 bases stayed unmatched. The germline V gene has CDR1 SGHRS and CDR2 YFSETQ. This chain's CDR3 is CASSPGQGLDTEAFF. CDR3 sequence (DNA): TGCGCCAGCAGCCCGGGACAGGGGTTGGACACTGAAGCTTTCTTT.